Reported below is one T cell receptor (beta chain). Additional DNA sequences in this sample encode the identical CDR3. These data come from a study of blood T cell repertoires in COVID-19. Study at large: Samples taken during acute and convalescent COVID-19 were collected in the United States, Italy and Spain. From T cells, B-cell-depleted T cells, or PBMCs came the material, which was cDNA or gDNA.

Per the study methods: Nucleated cell number was recorded as an estimate derived from reference gene primer amplification. Sequenced by immunoSEQ multiplex PCR; TCRdb stores in-frame clones only, minus some. Clone size and V and J calls were adopted from that table, with D and trimming inferred from the DNA. The sample records around 100,000 clones, more than 70% being singletons. The receptor was derived from a woman aged 55-75 years with acute or convalescent COVID-19. The sequenced material came from peripheral blood.

CDR3 loop: CASSSGLHTQYF. The CDR3 nucleotides read TGTGCCAGCAGTTCAGGACTCCATACGCAGTATTTT. The chain combines TRBV28 with TRBJ2-3; TRBD2 might be the D (5 bases). This CDR3 comprises 12 residues. Between the trimmed V and J ends, which lost 4 bases and 7 bases, there was a span of 9 bases. The V gene's germline CDR1 is MDHEN and CDR2 SYDVKM. Variable domain in full (rest from reference TRBV28 and TRBJ2-3): DVKVTQSSRYLVKRTGEKVFLECVQDMDHENMFWYRQDPGLGLRLIYFSYDVKMKEKGDIPEGYSVSREKKERFSLILESASTNQTSMYLCASSSGLHTQYFGPGTRLTVL.